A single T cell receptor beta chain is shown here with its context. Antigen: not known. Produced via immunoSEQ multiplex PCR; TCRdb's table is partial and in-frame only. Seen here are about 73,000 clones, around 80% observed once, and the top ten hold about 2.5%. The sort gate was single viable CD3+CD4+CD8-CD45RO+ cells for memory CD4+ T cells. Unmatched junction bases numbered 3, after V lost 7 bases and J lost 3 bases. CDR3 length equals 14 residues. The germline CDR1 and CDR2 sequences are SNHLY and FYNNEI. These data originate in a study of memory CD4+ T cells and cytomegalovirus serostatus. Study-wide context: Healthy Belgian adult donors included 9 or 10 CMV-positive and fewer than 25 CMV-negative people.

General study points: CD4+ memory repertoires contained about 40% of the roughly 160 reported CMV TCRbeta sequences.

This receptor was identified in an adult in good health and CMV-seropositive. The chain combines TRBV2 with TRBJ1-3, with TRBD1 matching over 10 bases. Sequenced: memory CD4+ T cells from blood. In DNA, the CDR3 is TGTGCCAGCACGCGGGACAGGGGTGGAAACACCATATATTTT. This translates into CASTRDRGGNTIYF.